This T cell receptor beta chain was captured in a study of spatial heterogeneity in lung cancer. Study-wide results and limits: Counts that tracked tumor mutation counts were those of expanded intratumoral alpha and beta TCRs.

TCRdb independently ran MiXCR on the 5' RACE reads; one entry per CDR3 protein. This sample yields about 10,000 distinct CDR3 sequences, of which roughly an eighth are seen a single time; approximately 12% belongs to the top ten. This clonotype was found a few times. Its antigen remains unidentified. Regarding time point: sample taken at primary tumor resection. The germline CDR1 and CDR2 sequences are SGHDT and YYEEEE. This CDR3 is 14 amino acids long. Trimming took off 10 bases at V and 0 bases at J, with 14 bases between the two ends. This TCR was recovered from a female donor with early-stage non-small cell lung cancer. This specimen was lung tumor tissue, taken at surgery. This chain joins TRBV5-6 and TRBJ1-5; maybe TRBD1 (5 bases). The CDR3 DNA reads as TGTGCCTCCCAGGCAGGGCTTAGCAATCAGCCCCAGCATTTT. Residues: CASQAGLSNQPQHF.